These 13 T cell receptor beta chains originate from one sample sequenced in a study of blood T cell repertoires in COVID-19. Only in-frame clones appear in the TCRdb table, and some are missing; sequencing was by immunoSEQ multiplex PCR. The sample lists tens of thousands of clones, 65% to 90% seen once, with around 40% in the top ten. The sequenced sample consisted of peripheral blood. The receptors stem from an elderly man with acute or convalescent COVID-19.

This chain joins TRBV5-6 and TRBJ1-3, with 10 bases fitting TRBD1. The CDR3 consists of 15 residues. The V segment lost 3 bases and the J segment 0 bases; nucleotides outside the gene matches: 0. Looked up from germline, CDR1 is SGHDT and CDR2 is YYEEEE. The CDR3 loop reads CASSWTGGSGNTIYF. The DNA of the CDR3 is TGTGCCAGCAGCTGGACAGGGGGCTCTGGAAACACCATATATTTT.

This sequence joins TRBV19 and TRBJ2-6; tentative D call: TRBD1 (5 bases). CDR3 length: 16 residues. CDR1 LNHDA and CDR2 SQIVND come from the germline V gene (reference sequence). V lost 3 bases and J lost 0, with 9 bases in between. The CDR3 spells CASSMRDSSGANVLTF. CDR3 in DNA: TGTGCCAGTAGTATGAGAGACAGCTCTGGGGCCAACGTCCTGACTTTC. Full variable domain (rest looked up from reference TRBV19 and TRBJ2-6): DGGITQSPKYLFRKEGQNVTLSCEQNLNHDAMYWYRQDPGQGLRLIYYSQIVNDFQKGDIAEGYSVSREKKESFPLTVTSAQKNPTAFYLCASSMRDSSGANVLTFGAGSRLTVL.

This sequence joins TRBV5-6 and TRBJ2-1, with D possibly TRBD1 on 6 matching bases. Trimming left V 4 bases short and J 1 base short, with 15 bases between. The CDR3 totals 16 residues. CDR1 and CDR2 from the germline V gene are SGHDT and YYEEEE. DNA for the CDR3: TGTGCCAGCAGCCGGCTACAGGGAAAGTCCTACAATGAGCAGTTCTTC. It yields the protein CASSRLQGKSYNEQFF. Together with reference TRBV5-6 and TRBJ2-1, the CDR3 gives the full variable domain: DAGVTQSPTHLIKTRGQQVTLRCSPKSGHDTVSWYQQALGQGPQFIFQYYEEEERQRGNFPDRFSGHQFPNYSSELNVNALLLGDSALYLCASSRLQGKSYNEQFFGPGTRLTVL.

V gene TRBV6-4 combines with J gene TRBJ2-3; 7 bases agree with TRBD2. Germline trimming cut 2 bases from V and 1 base from J; bases unmatched to any gene: 0. The CDR3 extends over 14 amino acids. Germline V gives CDR1 MRHNA, CDR2 SNTAGT. CDR3 loop: CASSDLAGTDTQYF. The DNA for the CDR3 is TGTGCCAGCAGTGACCTAGCGGGCACAGATACGCAGTATTTT.

V is TRBV2 and J is TRBJ1-5; the match to TRBD1 covers 7 bases. This CDR3 region has 15 residues. Germline V gives CDR1 SNHLY, CDR2 FYNNEI. V lost 2 bases to trimming and J lost 8 bases; unmatched junction nucleotides: 9. DNA of the CDR3: TGTGCCAGCAGTGAATCCGAGGGTCAGGGGGAGCCCCAGCATTTT. Its translation: CASSESEGQGEPQHF. The entire variable domain, with the rest obtained from reference TRBV2 and TRBJ1-5, is as follows: EPEVTQTPSHQVTQMGQEVILRCVPISNHLYFYWYRQILGQKVEFLVSFYNNEISEKSEIFDDQFSVERPDGSNFTLKIRSTKLEDSAMYFCASSESEGQGEPQHFGDGTRLSIL.

The genes are TRBV5-1 and TRBJ2-7, with 9 bases that match TRBD2. The CDR3 totals 15 residues. The V gene end was trimmed by 0 bases and the J gene end by 2 bases; junction bases not matched to a gene: 3. Germline V gene sequence: CDR1 SGHRS, CDR2 YFSETQ. The CDR3 loop is CASSLVAGDTYEQYF. The CDR3 nucleotides read TGCGCCAGCAGCTTGGTAGCGGGAGACACCTACGAGCAGTACTTC.

V and J are TRBV6-2 or TRBV6-3 and TRBJ2-7, with 9 bases fitting TRBD1. Germline V gene lookup returns CDR1 MNHEY and CDR2 SVGEGT. The CDR3 totals 15 residues. With 0 bases clipped from V and 3 bases from J, the junction kept 3 bases outside the gene matches. This CDR3 reads CASSYSRTGVYEQYF. CDR3 sequence (DNA): TGTGCCAGCAGTTACTCGCGGACAGGGGTCTACGAGCAGTACTTC.

The CDR3 loop is CASSWVAGGMNEQFF. CDR3 bases: TGTGCCAGCAGTTGGGTGGCGGGAGGAATGAATGAGCAGTTCTTC. This chain joins TRBV6-6 and TRBJ2-1; 8 positions agree with TRBD2. The CDR3 totals 15 residues. After removal of 4 bases from V and 7 bases from J, the junction contained 9 bases not matched to a gene. CDR1 and CDR2 from the germline V gene are MNHNY and SVGAGI (reference sequence).

This clone was counted only a few times. The chain employs TRBV6-5 and TRBJ1-3; TRBD1 might be the D (5 bases). The V gene's germline CDR1 is MNHEY and CDR2 SVGAGI. The CDR3 sequence is 16 residues long. V was cut by 2 bases and J by 0 bases, with 11 bases left in between. Here the CDR3 reads CASSYRGFNSGNTIYF. The DNA for the CDR3 is TGTGCCAGCAGTTACAGGGGCTTCAACTCTGGAAACACCATATATTTT.

The chain joins TRBV5-1 to TRBJ2-7; D perhaps matches TRBD2 (5 bases). Germline-derived CDR1 and CDR2 are SGHRS and YFSETQ. The germline V and J ends were trimmed by 4 bases and 1 base, with 9 bases remaining between them. The CDR3 length is 13 residues. The DNA of the CDR3 is TGCGCCAGCAGCCCCGGGGAGTCCTACGAGCAGTACTTC. Translated, it gives CASSPGESYEQYF.

This sequence joins TRBV2 and TRBJ2-2, with TRBD1 matching over 9 bases. This CDR3 comprises 15 residues. CDR1 is SNHLY and CDR2 is FYNNEI in the germline V gene. CDR3 sequence: CASDGTGISTGELFF. The CDR3 region has the DNA TGTGCAAGCGACGGGACAGGGATTAGCACCGGGGAGCTGTTTTTT.

CDR3 coding DNA: TGTGCCTGGAGGTTGGGGGGAAACACCGGGGAGCTGTTTTTT. Translating it yields CAWRLGGNTGELFF. The chain links TRBV30 to TRBJ2-2; weak D call: TRBD2 (6 bases). Trimming shortened V by 3 bases and J by 2 bases, and 10 bases separated the two germline ends. From germline, CDR1 is GTSNPN and CDR2 SVGIG (reference sequence). The CDR3 runs 14 residues.

The chain recombines TRBV18 with TRBJ1-2; 8 bases fit TRBD1. Unmatched junction bases numbered 9, after V lost 4 bases and J lost 5 bases. The CDR3 is made up of 15 amino acids. Germline V gene sequence: CDR1 KGHSH, CDR2 LQKENI. The DNA for the CDR3 is TGTGCCAGCTCACTGACCCCGACAGGGGATTATGGCTACACCTTC. The encoded protein is CASSLTPTGDYGYTF.